This T cell receptor (beta chain) came from a study of CD8 T cells in Susac syndrome. CDR1 is SGDLS, CDR2 YYNGEE, per germline. Trimming removed 4 bases from V and 3 bases from J, with 17 bases in between. This CDR3 is 15 amino acids long. RNA was extracted with the RNeasy kit, and a quantity of about 0.45 to 1 ug was reverse transcribed using random hexamers. Each CDR3 protein is one row after TCRdb ran MiXCR on the immunoSEQ multiplex PCR reads. The repertoire consists of some 200,000 distinct CDR3 sequences, with approximately 95% occurring once and the leading ten covering around 0.16%. Sequencing input: CD8+ T cells from PBMCs. The rearrangement joins TRBV9 to TRBJ2-7, with D perhaps matching TRBD2 (6 bases). This clonotype was sampled from a human donor with Susac syndrome. CDR3 bases: TGTGCCAGCAGCCCAGGAGACGGGGGTGTCTACGAGCAGTACTTC. Translated: CASSPGDGGVYEQYF.